The 18 T cell receptor beta chains presented below share a single source sample, sequenced in a study of cytomegalovirus exposure and HLA in healthy donors. PCR employed 60 Vbeta and 13 Jbeta primers. Data came from immunoSEQ multiplex PCR; TCRdb stores just in-frame clones and leaves some out. Among about 210,000 clones listed, about three quarters were seen once. The sequenced sample was PBMCs. All receptors come from a male donor in good health and CMV-seronegative.

As regards this clone: One junction end does not reproduce the germline sequence, and a read error may be involved. This chain links TRBV7-9 with TRBJ1-1, with D perhaps TRBD1 (5 bases). From germline, CDR1 is SEHNR and CDR2 FQNEAQ (reference sequence). The CDR3 consists of 12 residues. The CDR3 spells CSSSLGQRGAFF. Here the CDR3 DNA reads TGTTCCAGCAGCTTAGGACAAAGAGGGGCTTTCTTT.

The J gene is TRBJ1-1, the V gene TRBV19; 7 bases map to TRBD1. The CDR3 is made up of 14 amino acids. The trim removed 3 bases at V and 4 bases at J, leaving 5 bases unmatched. CDR1 is LNHDA and CDR2 is SQIVND in the germline V gene (reference sequence). The CDR3 DNA sequence: TGTGCCAGTAGTATGAATGCAGGGGGCACTGAAGCTTTCTTT. Translated, it gives CASSMNAGGTEAFF.

This clone was observed a few times. V and J are TRBV9 and TRBJ2-5; possibly TRBD1 for D (7 bases). The CDR3 length is 16 residues. Deletions cut 4 bases from V and 5 bases from J, with 21 bases between. Germline CDR1 and CDR2: SGDLS and YYNGEE. CDR3 residues: CASSSKAGGLRETQYF. CDR3 sequence (DNA): TGTGCCAGCAGCTCCAAGGCAGGGGGGTTGAGGGAGACCCAGTACTTC.

This chain joins TRBV4-3 and TRBJ1-3; D remains unclear. Germline V lookup: CDR1 LGHNA, CDR2 YSLEER. CDR3 length: 16 residues. Trimming stripped 0 bases from V and 0 bases from J, with 9 bases between. CDR3 region: CASSQDWESSGNTIYF. DNA of the CDR3: TGCGCCAGCAGCCAAGATTGGGAGAGCTCTGGAAACACCATATATTTT.

The chain couples TRBV28 to TRBJ1-2, with 7 bases identical to TRBD1. The V gene end was trimmed by 2 bases and the J gene end by 4 bases; junction bases not matched to a gene: 7. This CDR3 has 15 residues. Germline CDR1 reads MDHEN; CDR2 reads SYDVKM. CDR3 coding DNA: TGTGCCAGCAGTTTAGAGAGGGGGCAGGTCTATGGCTACACCTTC. It is translated as CASSLERGQVYGYTF.

The V gene is TRBV28, the J gene TRBJ2-7; 10 positions match TRBD1. The length of the CDR3 is 15 residues. V lost 7 bases, J lost 3 bases, and 9 bases stayed unmatched. Germline V CDR1 and CDR2: MDHEN, SYDVKM. CDR3 bases: TGTGCCAGCACCCACTCCGGGACAGGGGACTACGAGCAGTACTTC. This gives the protein CASTHSGTGDYEQYF.

This chain joins TRBV30 and TRBJ1-6; D gene uncertain. This CDR3 has 14 amino acids. The germline V gene has CDR1 GTSNPN and CDR2 SVGIG (reference sequence). The V gene lost 0 bases and the J gene lost 2 bases, with 5 bases spanning the gap. CDR3 sequence: CAWSVDTYNSPLHF. The CDR3 region has the DNA TGTGCCTGGAGTGTTGACACCTATAATTCACCCCTCCACTTT.

The V gene is TRBV6-5, the J gene TRBJ1-2, with D tentatively TRBD1 (6 bases). From germline, CDR1 is MNHEY and CDR2 SVGAGI. The CDR3 consists of 14 residues. V lost 2 bases to trimming and J lost 7 bases, with 14 bases between them. The CDR3 spells CASSYTSRGRGYTF. The CDR3 coding sequence is TGTGCCAGCAGTTACACTTCCAGGGGACGTGGCTACACCTTC.

CDR3 in amino acids: CASSVHQGNYGYTF. As DNA, the CDR3 is TGTGCCAGCAGCGTACACCAGGGGAACTATGGCTACACCTTC. The chain employs TRBV9 and TRBJ1-2; possibly TRBD1 for D (6 bases). Germline loops: CDR1 SGDLS, CDR2 YYNGEE. V was cut by 1 base and J by 2 bases, with 9 bases left in between. This CDR3 has 14 residues.

In its sample, this clone was seen once. V usage is TRBV27 and J usage is TRBJ2-7, with 9 bases fitting TRBD2. This CDR3 region has 15 residues. From germline, CDR1 is MNHEY and CDR2 SMNVEV (reference sequence). With V trimmed by 4 bases and J by 2 bases, 6 bases remained unmatched. The CDR3 spells CASSSPTSGTYEQYF. In DNA form, the CDR3 reads TGTGCCAGCAGTTCCCCGACTAGCGGAACCTACGAGCAGTACTTC.

The V gene is TRBV5-1, the J gene TRBJ1-1; weak D call: TRBD1 (5 bases). Germline V gene data show CDR1 as SGHRS and CDR2 as YFSETQ. Deletions cut 0 bases from V and 4 bases from J, with 13 bases between. The CDR3 has 15 amino acids. The DNA of the CDR3 is TGCGCCAGCAGCTTGGCCTCAACGGGGGGCACTGAAGCTTTCTTT. Its protein is CASSLASTGGTEAFF.

The chain uses TRBV6-1 and TRBJ2-5; D is possibly TRBD1 (6 bases). The CDR3 totals 15 residues. The ends were cut back, 6 bases at V and 1 base at J, with 15 bases in the middle. Germline CDR1 and CDR2: MNHNS and SASEGT. In nucleotides, the CDR3 is TGTGCCAGCAGGGACTTGGACAGCCCCCAAGAGACCCAGTACTTC. Translation gives CASRDLDSPQETQYF.

V is TRBV5-6 and J is TRBJ1-3; D is possibly TRBD1 (6 bases). V lost 0 bases, J lost 0 bases, and 10 bases lay in between. The CDR3 extends over 16 amino acids. CDR1 and CDR2 from the germline V gene are SGHDT and YYEEEE. The CDR3 DNA reads as TGTGCCAGCAGCTTGGCGGGGACACCCTCTGGAAACACCATATATTTT. Translation gives CASSLAGTPSGNTIYF.

This rearrangement joins TRBV6-4 to TRBJ2-4; TRBD2 is a possible D gene (6 bases). V lost 6 bases and J lost 1, with 16 bases in between. This CDR3 region has 16 residues. From germline, CDR1 is MRHNA and CDR2 SNTAGT. CDR3 nucleotides: TGTGCCAGCAGCGTCGAGTCCGGGGGTGCCAAAAACATTCAGTACTTC. This encodes CASSVESGGAKNIQYF.

The rearrangement joins TRBV27 to TRBJ1-4; D ambiguous. The CDR3 loop spans 14 amino acids. Germline V gives CDR1 MNHEY, CDR2 SMNVEV (reference sequence). The V and J ends lost 8 bases and 7 bases respectively, with 17 bases between them. Here the CDR3 reads CASGLLGESEKLFF. The CDR3 DNA reads TGTGCCAGCGGTCTACTCGGGGAGAGTGAAAAACTGTTTTTT.

This clone was seen just once. The J gene is TRBJ2-3, the V gene TRBV5-4, with D perhaps TRBD2 (5 bases). V was pared by 2 bases and J by 0 bases, with 10 bases between. This CDR3 is 15 amino acids long. Germline V gene sequence: CDR1 SGHNT, CDR2 YYREEE (reference sequence). CDR3 DNA: TGTGCCAGCAGCTTTTGGACTGGCAGCACAGATACGCAGTATTTT. Translating gives CASSFWTGSTDTQYF.

V is TRBV6-5 and J is TRBJ2-7, with 9 bases aligning to TRBD1. V lost 8 bases to trimming and J lost 3 bases; unmatched junction nucleotides: 2. The CDR3 runs to 12 residues. Germline V CDR1 and CDR2: MNHEY, SVGAGI. The CDR3 loop is CASRGQGYEQYF. In DNA, the CDR3 is TGTGCCAGCCGGGGACAGGGCTACGAGCAGTACTTC.

This rearrangement joins TRBV4-1 to TRBJ1-6; D gene unclear. The V end lost 1 base, the J end lost 0 bases, and 4 bases lay between the germline ends. The CDR3 contains 15 residues. From germline, CDR1 is MGHRA and CDR2 YSYEKL. The CDR3 here is CASSQGSSYNSPLHF. The CDR3 coding sequence is TGCGCCAGCAGCCAAGGCAGCTCCTATAATTCACCCCTCCACTTT.